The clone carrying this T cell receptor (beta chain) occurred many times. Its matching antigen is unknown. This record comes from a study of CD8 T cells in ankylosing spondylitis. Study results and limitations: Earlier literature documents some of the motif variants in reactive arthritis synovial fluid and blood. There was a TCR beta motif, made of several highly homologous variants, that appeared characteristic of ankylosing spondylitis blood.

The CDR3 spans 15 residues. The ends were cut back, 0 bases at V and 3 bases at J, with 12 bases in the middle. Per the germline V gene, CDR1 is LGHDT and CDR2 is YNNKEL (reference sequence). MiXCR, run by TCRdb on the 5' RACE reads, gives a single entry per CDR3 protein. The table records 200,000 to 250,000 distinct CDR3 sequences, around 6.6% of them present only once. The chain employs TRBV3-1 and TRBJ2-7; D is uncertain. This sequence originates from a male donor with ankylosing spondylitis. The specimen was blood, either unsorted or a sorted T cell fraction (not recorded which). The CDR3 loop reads CASSQDLGRYYEQYF. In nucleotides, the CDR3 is TGTGCCAGCAGCCAAGATCTGGGAAGGTACTACGAGCAGTACTTC.